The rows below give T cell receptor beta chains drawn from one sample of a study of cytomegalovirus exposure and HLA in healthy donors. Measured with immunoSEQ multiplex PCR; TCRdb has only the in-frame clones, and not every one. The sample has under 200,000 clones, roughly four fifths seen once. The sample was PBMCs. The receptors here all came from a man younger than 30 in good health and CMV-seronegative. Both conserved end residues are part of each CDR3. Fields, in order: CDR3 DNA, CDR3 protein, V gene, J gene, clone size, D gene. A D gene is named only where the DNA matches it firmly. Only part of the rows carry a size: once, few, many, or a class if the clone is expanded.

cdr3_nt: TGTGCCAGCAGCTTAGAACCCGCACAGGCATATCAGCCCCAGCATTTT
cdr3_aa: CASSLEPAQAYQPQHF
v_call: TRBV7-2
j_call: TRBJ1-5
clone_size: NA
d_call: NA

cdr3_nt: TGTGCCAGCAGTCGCGGGACTCTTCCCGGGTCCGGGGAGCTGTTTTTT
cdr3_aa: CASSRGTLPGSGELFF
v_call: TRBV28
j_call: TRBJ2-2
clone_size: NA
d_call: NA

cdr3_nt: TGTGCCAGCGAGGGGTTCGGAGGGACCCCCCCTTCTGAGCAGTTCTTC
cdr3_aa: CASEGFGGTPPSEQFF
v_call: TRBV2
j_call: TRBJ2-1
clone_size: NA
d_call: NA

cdr3_nt: NA
cdr3_aa: CASSLALLIGVGRGAVF
v_call: TRBV5-1
j_call: TRBJ2-2
clone_size: NA
d_call: NA

cdr3_nt: TGTGCCAGCAGTCACGGACAGGGGGCGGGCTATGGCTACACCTTC
cdr3_aa: CASSHGQGAGYGYTF
v_call: TRBV28
j_call: TRBJ1-2
clone_size: NA
d_call: TRBD1

cdr3_nt: TGTGCCAGCACGCCCAGGGGACTAGCGGATCCTACAGATACGCAGTATTTT
cdr3_aa: CASTPRGLADPTDTQYF
v_call: TRBV9
j_call: TRBJ2-3
clone_size: NA
d_call: TRBD2

cdr3_nt: TGCGCCAGCAGCCAAGAGAGCGGGGGAGTTCTCTCCTACGAGCAGTACTTC
cdr3_aa: CASSQESGGVLSYEQYF
v_call: TRBV4-3
j_call: TRBJ2-7
clone_size: NA
d_call: TRBD2

cdr3_nt: TGTGCCAGCAGCCCGGGACTAGCGATCTACGAGCAGTACTTC
cdr3_aa: CASSPGLAIYEQYF
v_call: TRBV9
j_call: TRBJ2-7
clone_size: NA
d_call: TRBD2

cdr3_nt: TGTGCCAGCAGTTCGATAACATTTTTCCGGGACAGGGGGAACACTGAAGCTTTCTTT
cdr3_aa: CASSSITFFRDRGNTEAFF
v_call: TRBV6-7
j_call: TRBJ1-1
clone_size: NA
d_call: TRBD1

cdr3_nt: TGTGCCAGCAGGTCATGGGGGGGGAGAGAGGAAAAACTGTTTTTT
cdr3_aa: CASRSWGGREEKLFF
v_call: TRBV11-3
j_call: TRBJ1-4
clone_size: NA
d_call: NA

cdr3_nt: TGCGCCAGCAGATTAGGGACTAGAGGGGCCTACGAGCAGTACTTC
cdr3_aa: CASRLGTRGAYEQYF
v_call: TRBV5-1
j_call: TRBJ2-7
clone_size: NA
d_call: TRBD2

cdr3_nt: TGTGCCAGCAGCTCCCCGAGAGGCCTCTATGGCTACACCTTC
cdr3_aa: CASSSPRGLYGYTF
v_call: TRBV5-4
j_call: TRBJ1-2
clone_size: NA
d_call: NA

cdr3_nt: TGTGCCAGCAGCGTAGCCAGGGAGGCAGGGTATGGCTACACCTTC
cdr3_aa: CASSVAREAGYGYTF
v_call: TRBV9
j_call: TRBJ1-2
clone_size: NA
d_call: NA

cdr3_nt: TGTGCCAGCGGACCCTACGGGACAGGGGAAAGGGGTGAAGCTTTCTTT
cdr3_aa: CASGPYGTGERGEAFF
v_call: TRBV7-9
j_call: TRBJ1-1
clone_size: NA
d_call: TRBD1

cdr3_nt: TGCGCCAGCAGTTTCACAGTCGGTGAAGCTTTCTTT
cdr3_aa: CASSFTVGEAFF
v_call: TRBV10-2
j_call: TRBJ1-1
clone_size: few
d_call: NA

cdr3_nt: TGTGCCAGCAGTCTCGGGACAAACGAGCAGTACTTC
cdr3_aa: CASSLGTNEQYF
v_call: TRBV5-4
j_call: TRBJ2-7
clone_size: few
d_call: NA

cdr3_nt: TGTGCCACCAGCAGAGATCAGGGGGCGGAAAAACTGTTTTTT
cdr3_aa: CATSRDQGAEKLFF
v_call: TRBV15
j_call: TRBJ1-4
clone_size: NA
d_call: TRBD1

cdr3_nt: TGTTCCAGCAGCTCATCCCCGTTTTTGGCGGGAGGATATGAGCAGTTCTTC
cdr3_aa: CSSSSSPFLAGGYEQFF
v_call: TRBV7-9
j_call: TRBJ2-1
clone_size: NA
d_call: TRBD2

cdr3_nt: TGTGCCAGTAGTAGGACAGGGGGGAACGAGTACCAAGAGACCCAGTACTTC
cdr3_aa: CASSRTGGNEYQETQYF
v_call: TRBV19
j_call: TRBJ2-5
clone_size: NA
d_call: TRBD1

cdr3_nt: TGTGCCAGCAGCTTAGCCCGGGACAACAGTGGCTACACCTTC
cdr3_aa: CASSLARDNSGYTF
v_call: TRBV7-9
j_call: TRBJ1-2
clone_size: NA
d_call: NA

cdr3_nt: TGTGCCAGCAGTGAGCACAGTAAATTCTATGGCTACACCTTC
cdr3_aa: CASSEHSKFYGYTF
v_call: TRBV25-1
j_call: TRBJ1-2
clone_size: NA
d_call: NA

cdr3_nt: TGTGCCAGTATGGGGAGGGGTGACACTGAAGCTTTCTTT
cdr3_aa: CASMGRGDTEAFF
v_call: TRBV19
j_call: TRBJ1-1
clone_size: few
d_call: NA

cdr3_nt: TGTGCCAGCAGTTTAGCCCTGGTGGGAAGCGGGGGGGCCTACGAGCAGTACTTC
cdr3_aa: CASSLALVGSGGAYEQYF
v_call: TRBV27
j_call: TRBJ2-7
clone_size: once
d_call: TRBD2

cdr3_nt: TGTGCCAGCAGCCAGGGACAGGGAGGGGGCTACACCTTC
cdr3_aa: CASSQGQGGGYTF
v_call: TRBV7-9
j_call: TRBJ1-2
clone_size: NA
d_call: TRBD1

cdr3_nt: TGTGCCAGTAGTGTGGCGGGAGGGCAAGAGACCCAGTACTTC
cdr3_aa: CASSVAGGQETQYF
v_call: TRBV19
j_call: TRBJ2-5
clone_size: NA
d_call: TRBD2

cdr3_nt: TGTGCCAGCAGTTTAGTAGCGGGAGGCTACGAGCAGTACTTC
cdr3_aa: CASSLVAGGYEQYF
v_call: TRBV27
j_call: TRBJ2-7
clone_size: NA
d_call: TRBD2